This T cell receptor beta chain appears in the sequencing data of a study of human CD8 memory T cell subsets. Germline V gives CDR1 KGHDR, CDR2 SFDVKD. This CDR3 comprises 17 residues. A remark on this clonotype: What it recognizes is unknown.

UMI-labeled 5' RACE was the method by which TCR beta libraries were made. The authors' processing: Every TCR beta library contained from approximately 3,000 to 20,000 functional CDR3 beta clonotypes. After re-calling the 5' RACE reads, TCRdb lists one entry per CDR3 protein, DNA absent. V and J calls and clone size were set by TCRdb, not the authors. Its listing shows approximately 9,900 distinct CDR3 sequences. Duplicate vials holding some 150,000 sorted CD8+ T cells per subset yielded the RNA. Findings of the study overall: Chao1-based estimation suggested that stem-like memory T cells exhibit greater diversity than precursor exhausted T cells.

The sequencing sample was made of CD8+ T cells from PBMCs. The source of this sequence is a human donor in good health. This rearrangement joins TRBV24-1 to TRBJ2-5; TCRdb selects TRBD1, and the lack of DNA leaves this call unchecked. CDR3 residues: CATSDLGPGQGRETQYF.